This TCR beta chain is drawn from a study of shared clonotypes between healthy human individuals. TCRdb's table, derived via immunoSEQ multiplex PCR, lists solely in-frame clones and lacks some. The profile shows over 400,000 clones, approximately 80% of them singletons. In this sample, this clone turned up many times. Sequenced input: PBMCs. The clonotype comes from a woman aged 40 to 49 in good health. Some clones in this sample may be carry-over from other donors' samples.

The CDR3 loop reads CASSQALAGGADTQYF. The CDR3 DNA reads TGTGCCAGCAGCCAAGCGCTAGCGGGTGGAGCAGATACGCAGTATTTT. The chain combines TRBV4-2 with TRBJ2-3; 8 bases agree with TRBD2. Germline assignment: CDR1 LGHNA and CDR2 YNFKEQ. This CDR3 is built from 16 residues. Losses at the gene ends were 1 base for V and 4 bases for J; bases not matched to a gene: 7.